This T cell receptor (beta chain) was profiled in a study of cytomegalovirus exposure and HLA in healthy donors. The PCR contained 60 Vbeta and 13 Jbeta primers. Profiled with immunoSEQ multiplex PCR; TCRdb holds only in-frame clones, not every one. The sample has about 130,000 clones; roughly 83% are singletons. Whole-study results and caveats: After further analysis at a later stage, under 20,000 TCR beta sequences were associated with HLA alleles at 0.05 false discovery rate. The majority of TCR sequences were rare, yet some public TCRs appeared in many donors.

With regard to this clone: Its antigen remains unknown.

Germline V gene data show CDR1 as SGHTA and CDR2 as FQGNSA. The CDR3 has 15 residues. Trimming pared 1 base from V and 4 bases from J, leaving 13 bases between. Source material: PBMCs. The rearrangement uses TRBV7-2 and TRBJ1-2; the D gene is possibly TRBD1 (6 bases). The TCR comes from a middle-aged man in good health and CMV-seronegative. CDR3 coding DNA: TGTGCCAGCAGCTTAGTAGGGGGGGCGATCTATGGCTACACCTTC. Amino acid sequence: CASSLVGGAIYGYTF.